This T cell receptor beta chain was documented in a study of T cell clones after liver transplantation. Study-level background: Post-transplant blood was tracked for graft-donor-reactive T cell clones identified in a pre-transplant mixed lymphocyte reaction.

Per germline, CDR1 MDHEN and CDR2 SYDVKM. The CDR3 spans 16 residues. Trimming took 6 bases from V and 3 from J; bases not matched to a gene: 11. The protocol was immunoSEQ multiplex PCR, while the TCRdb copy is restricted to in-frame clones and leaves out a portion. The table records tens of thousands of clones, over 85% of them present only once. Study-level results: Conclusions were preliminary, with small, heterogeneous patient groups.

Worth noting for this clone: Its antigen is as yet unknown.

V usage is TRBV28 and J usage is TRBJ1-5, with 7 nucleotides matching TRBD1. Specimen: CD4+ T cells from blood, collected before liver transplant. The sequence was collected from a human donor who received a liver transplant. This CDR3 is CASSPQDRRYNQPQHF. In DNA, the CDR3 is TGTGCCAGCAGCCCCCAGGACAGGAGGTACAATCAGCCCCAGCATTTT.